This TCR beta chain was sequenced for a study of blood T cell repertoires in COVID-19. Whole-study context: Italy, Spain and the United States were the sources of the convalescent and acute COVID-19 samples. The cDNA or gDNA used as material had been derived from T cells, B-cell-depleted T cells, or PBMCs.

The CDR3 loop spans 15 amino acids. V was pared by 2 bases and J by 6 bases, with 16 bases between. Germline V gene sequence: CDR1 KGHSH, CDR2 LQKENI. Authors' data handling: Amplification from reference gene primers served as the basis for estimated nucleated cell counts. Sequencing was performed with immunoSEQ multiplex PCR; in TCRdb, only in-frame clones are kept and a portion is missing. Clonal size and the V and J genes are those of that table, whereas D and trimming came from the DNA. The data contain about 50,000 clones, around 86% of them singletons. This chain links TRBV18 with TRBJ1-1, with a possible D match to TRBD1 (6 bases). The TCR comes from a man in his fifties with active COVID-19. The sequenced sample consisted of peripheral blood. In DNA form, the CDR3 reads TGTGCCAGCTCACCAACAGGGAACGGTCTCGCTGAAGCTTTCTTT. This sequence encodes CASSPTGNGLAEAFF.